This TCR beta chain was observed in a study of technical replicates of blood from a few donors. The CDR3 has 13 amino acids. The germline V gene has CDR1 MNHNS and CDR2 SASEGT. Repertoires were generated with immunoSEQ multiplex PCR, while TCRdb's copy carries only in-frame clones and drops some. The repertoire holds 75,000 to 95,000 clones, with roughly 96% as singletons. Concerning this clone itself: The junction departs from the called germline gene at one end, perhaps through a read error.

The sequenced material came from T cells isolated from PBMCs. The clonotype originates from a human donor in good health. The chain carries TRBV6-1 and TRBJ2-7; D is possibly TRBD1 (6 bases). The CDR3 DNA follows: TGTGCCAGCAGTAAGACTTTAGTTGGGACACCTCACTTC. Its translation: CASSKTLVGTPHF.